These 8 T cell receptor beta chains were sequenced from one sample in a study of T cell responses to AZD1222 COVID-19 vaccine. Only in-frame clones appear in the TCRdb table, and some are missing; sequencing was by immunoSEQ multiplex PCR. The sample holds 100,000 to 150,000 clones, 80% to 90% seen once. The material was peripheral blood, obtained on day 0 of AZD1222 vaccination. These receptors were taken from an adult in good health.

J is TRBJ1-5 and V is TRBV18, with D possibly being TRBD1 (6 bases). The ends were cut back, 1 base at V and 3 bases at J, with 7 bases in the middle. Germline CDR1 and CDR2: KGHSH and LQKENI. The CDR3 covers 14 residues. Written as DNA, the CDR3 is TGTGCCAGCTCACCACAGGGGGTCAATCAGCCCCAGCATTTT. Protein: CASSPQGVNQPQHF.

This sequence joins TRBV7-3 and TRBJ2-2, with TRBD2 matching 13 bases. Germline loops: CDR1 SGHTA, CDR2 FQGTGA. V trimming: 2 bases; J trimming: 5 bases; junction bases outside the gene matches: 11. The CDR3 has 19 amino acids. The CDR3 DNA reads as TGTGCCAGCAGCTTATGGCCCCGGACTAGCGGGAGTTCGACCGGGGAGCTGTTTTTT. This encodes CASSLWPRTSGSSTGELFF.

V usage is TRBV3-1 (or the pseudogene TRBV3-2) and J usage is TRBJ2-2; weak D call: TRBD2 (5 bases). Germline CDR1 reads LGHDT; CDR2 reads YNNKEL (reference sequence). Trimming removed 2 bases at V and 2 bases at J, with 12 bases between. The CDR3 has 16 residues. This CDR3 is CASSQPGETNTGELFF. The CDR3 DNA reads as TGTGCCAGCAGCCAACCCGGGGAAACCAACACCGGGGAGCTGTTTTTT.

As DNA, the CDR3 is TGTGCCAGCGTACGGGCCAACAATGAAAAACTGTTTTTT. Translating it yields CASVRANNEKLFF. The genes are TRBV9 and TRBJ1-4, with D unclear. V lost 7 bases and J lost 5, with 12 bases in between. Germline CDR1 is SGDLS and CDR2 is YYNGEE. The CDR3 extends over 13 amino acids.

The chain uses TRBV10-3 and TRBJ2-3; 10 nucleotides line up with TRBD2. J was trimmed by 1 base and V by 2 bases; bases with no gene match: 3. Germline-derived CDR1 and CDR2 are ENHRY and SYGVKD. The CDR3 consists of 16 residues. The CDR3 region is CAISETGTSGTDTQYF. The DNA for the CDR3 is TGTGCCATCAGTGAGACCGGGACTAGCGGCACAGATACGCAGTATTTT.

The chain carries TRBV11-3 and TRBJ2-7, with no clear D. The germline V and J ends were trimmed by 5 bases and 2 bases, with 13 bases remaining between them. This CDR3 has 14 residues. In germline, CDR1 is SGHNT, CDR2 YENEEA. In DNA form, the CDR3 reads TGTGCCAGCAGCCCATTTAACGCAACCTACGAGCAGTACTTC. It yields the protein CASSPFNATYEQYF.

The chain uses TRBV6-2 or TRBV6-3 and TRBJ1-1; D may be TRBD1 (5 bases). Germline V lookup: CDR1 MNHEY, CDR2 SVGEGT. V was cut by 2 bases and J by 5 bases, with 12 bases left in between. The CDR3 consists of 14 residues. Written as DNA, the CDR3 is TGTGCCAGCAGTTACAGACGCGGGGGGACTGAAGCTTTCTTT. This gives the protein CASSYRRGGTEAFF.

This sequence joins TRBV5-1 and TRBJ2-1; 8 positions match TRBD2. Germline CDR1 is SGHRS and CDR2 is YFSETQ. This CDR3 has 11 residues. J lost 13 bases, V lost 4 bases, and 4 bases had no gene match. CDR3 sequence reads: CASSPGGPQFF. The CDR3 DNA reads TGCGCCAGCAGCCCGGGAGGGCCCCAGTTCTTC.